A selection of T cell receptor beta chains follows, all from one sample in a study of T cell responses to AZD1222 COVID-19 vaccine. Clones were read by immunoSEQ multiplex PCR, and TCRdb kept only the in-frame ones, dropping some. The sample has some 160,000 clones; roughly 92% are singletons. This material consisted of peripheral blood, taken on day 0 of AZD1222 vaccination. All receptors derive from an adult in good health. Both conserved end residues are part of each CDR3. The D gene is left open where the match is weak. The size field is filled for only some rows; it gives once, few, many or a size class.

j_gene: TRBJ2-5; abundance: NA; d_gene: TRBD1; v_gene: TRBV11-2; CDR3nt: TGTGCCAGCAGCCCCGGCTTAGGCAGGGGGCAAGAGACCCAGTACTTC; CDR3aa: CASSPGLGRGQETQYF
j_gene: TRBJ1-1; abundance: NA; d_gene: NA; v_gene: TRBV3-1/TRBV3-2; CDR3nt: TGTGCCAGCAGGAAGGGGTCGGGGACTGAAGCTTTCTTT; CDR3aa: CASRKGSGTEAFF
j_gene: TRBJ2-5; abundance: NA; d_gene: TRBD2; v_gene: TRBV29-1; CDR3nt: TGCAGCGTTGGACCAGCGGGGGGTGAGACCCAGTACTTC; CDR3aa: CSVGPAGGETQYF
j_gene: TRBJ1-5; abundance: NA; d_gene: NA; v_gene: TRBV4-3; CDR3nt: TGCGCCAGCAGCCAAGGTCCGACGACGAGCAATCAGCCCCAGCATTTT; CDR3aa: CASSQGPTTSNQPQHF
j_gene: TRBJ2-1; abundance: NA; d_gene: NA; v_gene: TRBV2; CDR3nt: TGTGCCAGCAGTGAAGAGGGCGCGAAGCAGTTCTTC; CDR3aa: CASSEEGAKQFF
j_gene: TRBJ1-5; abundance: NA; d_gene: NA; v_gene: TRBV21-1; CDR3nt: TGTGCCAGCACCAAACAGCCAGGGGGCCGGAGCAATCAGCCCCAGCATTTT; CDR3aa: CASTKQPGGRSNQPQHF
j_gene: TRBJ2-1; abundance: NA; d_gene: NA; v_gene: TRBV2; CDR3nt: TGTGCCAGCAGTGAGTCTAGTTTTCCTTACAATGAGCAGTTCTTC; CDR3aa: CASSESSFPYNEQFF
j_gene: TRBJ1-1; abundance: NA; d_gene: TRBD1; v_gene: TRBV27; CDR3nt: TGTGCCAGCAGTTTCGACAGGGCAGCTGAAGCTTTCTTT; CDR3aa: CASSFDRAAEAFF
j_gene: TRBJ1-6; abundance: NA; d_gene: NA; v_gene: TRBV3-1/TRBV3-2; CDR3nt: TGTGCCAGCAGCCCCATTTCAAGCTGGGGGGACTCCTATAATTCACCCCTCCACTTT; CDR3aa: CASSPISSWGDSYNSPLHF
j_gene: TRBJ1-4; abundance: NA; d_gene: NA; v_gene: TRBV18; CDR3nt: TGTGCCAGCTCAGCGACAGTAACTAATGAAAAACTGTTTTTT; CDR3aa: CASSATVTNEKLFF
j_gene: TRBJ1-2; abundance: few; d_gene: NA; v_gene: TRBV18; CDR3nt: TGTGCCAGCTCACCGAACAGTATCTATGGCTACACCTTC; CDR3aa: CASSPNSIYGYTF
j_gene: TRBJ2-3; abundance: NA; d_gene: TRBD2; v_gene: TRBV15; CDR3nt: TGTGCCACCAGCAGACTGCTAGCGGGCACAGATACGCAGTATTTT; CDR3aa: CATSRLLAGTDTQYF
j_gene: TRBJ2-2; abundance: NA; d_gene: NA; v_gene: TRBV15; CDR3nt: TGTGCCACCAGCAAAGGGGAGTCCGGGGAGCTGTTTTTT; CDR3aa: CATSKGESGELFF
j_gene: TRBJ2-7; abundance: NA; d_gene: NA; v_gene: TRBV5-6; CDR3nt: TGTGCCAGCATGGGCCACCCCAGCTACGAGCAGTACTTC; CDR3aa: CASMGHPSYEQYF
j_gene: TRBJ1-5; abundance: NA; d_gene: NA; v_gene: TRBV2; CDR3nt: TGTGCCAGCAGCAAGGACGGAGGATCGCCTTATAGCAATCAGCCCCAGCATTTT; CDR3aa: CASSKDGGSPYSNQPQHF
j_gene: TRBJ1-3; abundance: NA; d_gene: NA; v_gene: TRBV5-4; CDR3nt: TGTGCCAGCAGCTACTCAAGCTCTGGAAACACCATATATTTT; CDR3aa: CASSYSSSGNTIYF
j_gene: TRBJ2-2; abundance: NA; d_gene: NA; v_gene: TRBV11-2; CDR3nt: TGTGCCAGCACCAGATTGGGGAGGCCCGGAAGGGGCGGGGAGCTGTTTTTT; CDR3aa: CASTRLGRPGRGGELFF
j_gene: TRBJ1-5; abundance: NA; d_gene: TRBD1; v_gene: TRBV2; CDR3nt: TGTGCCACCTCAGACGGGACAGGGCGAAGCAATCAGCCCCAGCATTTT; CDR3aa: CATSDGTGRSNQPQHF
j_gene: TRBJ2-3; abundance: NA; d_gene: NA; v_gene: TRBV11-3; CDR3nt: TGTGCCAGCAGCTTAACTCAGGGCGGCGGCACAGATACGCAGTATTTT; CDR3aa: CASSLTQGGGTDTQYF